Ten or more counts support the clone carrying this TCR beta chain. TCRdb re-called clones from the PCR reads using MiXCR. The table records roughly 70,000 clones, roughly 18% of them present only once. This sample is drawn from a study of metastatic and nonmetastatic thyroid tumors. Study-wide background: Repertoire comparison spanned blood and tumor or nodule tissue of malignant and benign thyroid patients.

CDR1 is GTSNPN, CDR2 SVGIG, per germline (reference sequence). V was trimmed by 0 bases and J by 2 bases, leaving 12 bases between them. This CDR3 region has 15 residues. Every patient was untreated before thyroid surgery. This chain connects TRBV30 to TRBJ2-3; D unclear. This clonotype originated in a female donor with papillary thyroid cancer or a benign thyroid nodule (not recorded which). Some clones in this sample may be carry-over from other donors' samples. The sequenced sample was blood. The CDR3 spells CAWSVLSAVTDTQYF. In nucleotides, the CDR3 is TGTGCCTGGAGTGTACTGAGCGCGGTCACAGATACGCAGTATTTT.